The T cell receptor beta chain under discussion was sequenced for a study of CD8 T cells in ankylosing spondylitis. Germline V gene sequence: CDR1 MNHEY, CDR2 SMNVEV (reference sequence). Trimming removed 1 base from V and 6 bases from J, with 13 bases in between. The CDR3 loop spans 14 amino acids. Notes on this clonotype: Its antigen is not known.

Making the TCR beta libraries involved quantitative 5'-RACE with molecular barcodes. TCRdb re-analysed the 5' RACE reads in MiXCR, keeping a single row per CDR3 protein. The sample lists roughly 470,000 distinct CDR3 sequences, approximately 26% occurring once. General observations from the study: Matched ankylosing spondylitis synovial fluid reportedly showed significant enrichment of disease-linked clones. Typical of ankylosing spondylitis blood, it appeared, was a TCR beta motif of fewer than ten highly homologous variants. Researchers report that disease-linked clones proved CD8+ and relatively rare in peripheral blood.

This sequence was found in a male donor with ankylosing spondylitis. Sequencing was performed on blood, either unsorted or a sorted T cell fraction (not recorded which). The chain couples TRBV27 to TRBJ2-7, with D unresolved. The CDR3, as DNA: TGTGCCAGCAGTTTATTCTCCTTTGGTTCCGAGCAGTACTTC. This translates into CASSLFSFGSEQYF.